This paragraph reports one TCR beta chain. Clones were sequenced by immunoSEQ multiplex PCR, and TCRdb holds only the in-frame ones, with some missing. The table includes about 150,000 clones, about nine tenths detected once. This specimen comes from a study of T cell responses to AZD1222 COVID-19 vaccine. The CDR3 runs to 15 residues. The ends lost 4 bases at V and 8 bases at J; junction bases unmatched: 10. In germline, CDR1 is SGHRS, CDR2 YFSETQ. The chain employs TRBV5-1 and TRBJ1-4; 8 bases agree with TRBD1. The material was peripheral blood, obtained on day 0 of AZD1222 vaccination. This clonotype originated in an adult in good health. The CDR3 loop is CASSQPDRDEEKLFF. DNA for the CDR3: TGCGCCAGCAGCCAGCCGGACAGGGACGAGGAAAAACTGTTTTTT.